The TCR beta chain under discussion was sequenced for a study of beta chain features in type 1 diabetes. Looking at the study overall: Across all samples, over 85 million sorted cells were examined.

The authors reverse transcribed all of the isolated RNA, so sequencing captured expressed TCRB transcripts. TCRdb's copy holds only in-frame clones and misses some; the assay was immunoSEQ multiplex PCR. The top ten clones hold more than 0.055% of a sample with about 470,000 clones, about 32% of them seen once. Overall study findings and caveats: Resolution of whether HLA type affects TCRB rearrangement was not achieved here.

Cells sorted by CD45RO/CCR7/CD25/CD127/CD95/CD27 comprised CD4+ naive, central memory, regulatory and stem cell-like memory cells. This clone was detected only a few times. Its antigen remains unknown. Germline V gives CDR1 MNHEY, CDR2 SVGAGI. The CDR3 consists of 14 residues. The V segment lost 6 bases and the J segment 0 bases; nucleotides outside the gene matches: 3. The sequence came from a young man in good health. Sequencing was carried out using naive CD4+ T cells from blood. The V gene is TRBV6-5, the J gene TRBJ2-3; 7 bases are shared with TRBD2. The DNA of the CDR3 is TGTGCCAGCAGGGGAGGGTGGAGCACAGATACGCAGTATTTT. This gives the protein CASRGGWSTDTQYF.